The 7 T cell receptor beta chains below all came from one sample that was sequenced in a study of patients and donors after allogeneic stem cell transplantation. One entry per CDR3 protein results from TCRdb running MiXCR on the RT-PCR reads. The sample gives roughly 940,000 distinct CDR3 sequences, approximately 19% of which show up once; roughly 6% is in the top ten. Sample: blood, either unsorted or a sorted T cell fraction (not recorded which). The receptor set was obtained from a human donor who was either an allogeneic HSCT recipient or a stem cell or donor lymphocyte infusion donor (not recorded which). It is not recorded whose cells these are; they may come from a transplant donor.

The chain combines TRBV29-1 with TRBJ2-2, with TRBD2 as a possible D gene (6 bases). In germline, CDR1 is SQVTM, CDR2 ANQGSEA. V lost 6 bases and J lost 5, with 19 bases in between. The CDR3 is made up of 15 amino acids. Written as DNA, the CDR3 is TGCAGCGTCGCTAAGGGACTCCCGTCAACCGGGGAGCTGTTTTTT. Translation gives CSVAKGLPSTGELFF.

The rearrangement uses TRBV6-5 and TRBJ2-7, with D possibly being TRBD1 (6 bases). This CDR3 region has 16 residues. Germline V gene data show CDR1 as MNHEY and CDR2 as SVGAGI. V lost 2 bases and J lost 2, with 16 bases in between. The CDR3 sequence is CASSYGQGTLPYEQYF. Here the CDR3 DNA reads TGTGCCAGCAGTTACGGGCAGGGGACCTTACCCTACGAGCAGTACTTC.

This clonotype was counted a few times. The chain links TRBV20-1 to TRBJ2-3, with 7 bases that match TRBD1. With 1 base clipped from V and 0 bases from J, the junction kept 4 bases outside the gene matches. The CDR3 has 15 amino acids. The germline CDR1 and CDR2 sequences are DFQATT and SNEGSKA (reference sequence). CDR3 protein: CSARVKGASTDTQYF. The CDR3 DNA sequence: TGCAGTGCTAGAGTGAAGGGGGCTAGCACAGATACGCAGTATTTT.

In this sample, this clonotype turned up a few times. The chain carries TRBV6-1 and TRBJ2-3, with 7 bases matching TRBD2. Germline values: CDR1 MNHNS, CDR2 SASEGT. With V trimmed by 4 bases and J by 6 bases, 7 bases remained unmatched. The CDR3 has 14 amino acids. DNA for the CDR3: TGTGCCAGCAGTGCCCGGGAGGTTGGGGATACGCAGTATTTT. Protein product: CASSAREVGDTQYF.

J is TRBJ2-3 and V is TRBV30; D is unclear. The CDR3 contains 10 residues. Trimming took 4 bases from V and 2 from J, leaving 1 base between them. The germline V gene encodes CDR1 GTSNPN and CDR2 SVGIG (reference sequence). The DNA for the CDR3 is TGTGCCTGGAACACAGATACGCAGTATTTT. It yields the protein CAWNTDTQYF.

This chain links TRBV20-1 with TRBJ2-3; 8 nucleotides line up with TRBD2. V dropped 1 base and J dropped 1; count of bases not matched to a gene: 4. This CDR3 has 15 amino acids. CDR1 is DFQATT and CDR2 is SNEGSKA in the germline V gene (reference sequence). The CDR3 loop is CSARAGTRGTDTQYF. The CDR3 DNA is TGCAGTGCTAGAGCCGGGACTAGAGGCACAGATACGCAGTATTTT.

In this sample, this clonotype turned up a few times. The genes are TRBV7-6 and TRBJ2-1; TRBD1 matches at 7 bases. Germline assignment: CDR1 SGHVS and CDR2 FNYEAQ. The CDR3 loop spans 14 amino acids. V lost 5 bases, J lost 7 bases, and 8 bases stayed unmatched. CDR3 coding DNA: TGTGCCAGCAGCCACCGGGACAGCCTAAATGAGCAGTTCTTC. It translates to CASSHRDSLNEQFF. Combining the CDR3 with reference TRBV7-6 and TRBJ2-1 gives the whole variable domain GAGVSQSPRYKVTKRGQDVALRCDPISGHVSLYWYRQALGQGPEFLTYFNYEAQQDKSGLPNDRFSAERPEGSISTLTIQRTEQRDSAMYRCASSHRDSLNEQFFGPGTRLTVL.